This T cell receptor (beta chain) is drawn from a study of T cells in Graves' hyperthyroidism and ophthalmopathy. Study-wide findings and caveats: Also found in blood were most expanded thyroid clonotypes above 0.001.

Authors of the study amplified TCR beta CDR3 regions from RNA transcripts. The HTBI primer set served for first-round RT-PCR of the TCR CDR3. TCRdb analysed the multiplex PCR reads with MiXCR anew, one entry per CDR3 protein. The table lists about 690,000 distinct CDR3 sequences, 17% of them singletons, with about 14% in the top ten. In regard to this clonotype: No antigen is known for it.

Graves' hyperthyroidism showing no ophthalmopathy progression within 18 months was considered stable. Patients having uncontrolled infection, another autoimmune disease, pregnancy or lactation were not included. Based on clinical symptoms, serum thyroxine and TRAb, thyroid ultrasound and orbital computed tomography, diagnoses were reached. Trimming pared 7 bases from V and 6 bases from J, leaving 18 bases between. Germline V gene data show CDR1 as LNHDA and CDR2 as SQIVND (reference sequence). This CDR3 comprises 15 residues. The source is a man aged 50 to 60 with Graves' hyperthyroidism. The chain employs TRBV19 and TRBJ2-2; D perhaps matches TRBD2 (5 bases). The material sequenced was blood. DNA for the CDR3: TGTGCCAGTAAAGTACCGGGAACGCGTCCCGGGGAGCTGTTTTTT. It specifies CASKVPGTRPGELFF.